The clone carrying this T cell receptor beta chain was recorded once. No antigen is known for it. The sample comes from a study of T cell repertoires in cytomegalovirus infection. Looking at the study overall: Epitope selection comprised recently identified HLA-C-restricted CMV epitopes and well-studied HLA-B-restricted CMV epitopes.

Findings of the study overall: CMV-specific TCR beta clonotypes restricted by HLA-C were the ones dominating the ex vivo response.

The CDR3 spans 17 residues. Unmatched junction bases numbered 6, after V lost 0 bases and J lost 3 bases. Germline CDR1 reads PRHDT; CDR2 reads FYEKMQ (reference sequence). TCRdb reanalysed the reads using MiXCR and keeps one entry per CDR3 protein. The table records some 500,000 distinct CDR3 sequences, around 35% of them present only once. This material consisted of cultured PBMCs, taken from culture after CMV antigen stimulation. The receptor's source is a human donor in good health (CMV status not recorded). Some clones in this sample may be carry-over from other donors' samples. The chain is built from TRBV13 and TRBJ2-7; 12 nucleotides match TRBD2. CDR3 DNA sequence: TGTGCCAGCAGCTTAGGTAGACTAGCGGGAGAGAACTACGAGCAGTACTTC. Translated, it gives CASSLGRLAGENYEQYF.